Listed here are 21 T cell receptor beta chains from one sample, sequenced in a study of neurological immune-mediated disorders. TCRdb fed the 5' RACE reads into MiXCR, producing one record per CDR3 protein. This table has around 44,000 distinct CDR3 sequences, around 2.5% appearing once. The sample taken for sequencing was PBMCs. The receptor source for this set is a man aged 25 to 40 with multiple sclerosis.

This clonotype was found many times. This rearrangement joins TRBV6-5 to TRBJ2-2, with TRBD1 identical over 8 bases. Germline V gene lookup returns CDR1 MNHEY and CDR2 SVGAGI. The CDR3 consists of 15 residues. V lost 2 bases, J lost 6 bases, and 5 bases stayed unmatched. The CDR3 region is CASSYRQGSSGELFF. The CDR3 nucleotides read TGTGCCAGCAGTTACCGACAGGGGAGTTCCGGGGAGCTGTTTTTT.

In its sample, this clonotype was seen many times. The J gene is TRBJ2-7, the V gene TRBV29-1, with D perhaps TRBD1 (5 bases). V was cut by 4 bases and J by 0 bases, with 7 bases left in between. CDR1 is SQVTM, CDR2 ANQGSEA, per germline. This CDR3 is 12 amino acids long. For the CDR3, the DNA is TGCAGCGTTGTCAGGGACTCCTACGAGCAGTACTTC. Its protein is CSVVRDSYEQYF.

This clonotype showed up many times. The chain has TRBV6-5 and TRBJ1-3; D unresolved. This CDR3 region has 15 residues. Trimming left V 6 bases short and J 3 bases short, with 15 bases between. The germline V gene encodes CDR1 MNHEY and CDR2 SVGAGI. As DNA, the CDR3 is TGTGCCAGCAGCCGAGGGAACTCAGGTGGAAACACCATATATTTT. Its translation is CASSRGNSGGNTIYF.

This clonotype occurred many times. The rearrangement links TRBV20-1 to TRBJ2-7; the D is unclear. Germline CDR1 DFQATT, CDR2 SNEGSKA (reference sequence). Trimming left V 5 bases short and J 3 bases short, with 11 bases between. CDR3 size: 12 residues. DNA of the CDR3: TGCAGTGCTCATAAAACCGACTACGAGCAGTACTTC. It encodes CSAHKTDYEQYF.

This clonotype was detected many times. The chain uses TRBV11-3 and TRBJ2-1, with TRBD2 matching 7 bases. With V trimmed by 2 bases and J by 8 bases, 9 bases remained unmatched. This CDR3 region has 15 residues. Per the germline V gene, CDR1 is SGHNT and CDR2 is YENEEA. The CDR3 nucleotides are TGTGCCAGCAGCTTACGGTCGGGAGGCCAAGATGAGCAGTTCTTC. Translating it yields CASSLRSGGQDEQFF.

This clonotype was counted ten times or more. This chain links TRBV5-1 with TRBJ2-7; D may be TRBD1 (5 bases). V gave up 0 bases and J gave up 0 bases, with 7 bases separating them. There are 14 residues in the CDR3. Germline CDR1 is SGHRS and CDR2 is YFSETQ. CDR3 coding DNA: TGCGCCAGCAGCTTGGATGACAGCTCCTACGAGCAGTACTTC. Its translation is CASSLDDSSYEQYF.

This clonotype appeared many times. The chain is built from TRBV9 and TRBJ2-1; no firm D call. Germline V gene lookup returns CDR1 SGDLS and CDR2 YYNGEE. The length of the CDR3 is 14 residues. V was cut by 0 bases and J by 7 bases, with 11 bases left in between. The CDR3, as DNA: TGTGCCAGCAGCGTAGGGCTTATTCGGAATGAGCAGTTCTTC. As protein: CASSVGLIRNEQFF.

The sample holds a few counts of this clonotype. This chain connects TRBV6-2 or TRBV6-3 to TRBJ2-7, with 14 bases lining up with TRBD2. Germline CDR1 and CDR2: MNHEY and SVGEGT. The ends lost 5 bases at V and 1 base at J; junction bases unmatched: 4. CDR3 length: 16 residues. The CDR3 spells CASSMTSGGESYEQYF. The CDR3 nucleotides read TGTGCCAGCAGTATGACTAGCGGGGGGGAGTCCTACGAGCAGTACTTC.

This clonotype was seen repeatedly, ten times or more. The genes are TRBV7-2 and TRBJ2-7; 7 bases are shared with TRBD2. The CDR3 loop spans 14 amino acids. Germline V gene lookup returns CDR1 SGHTA and CDR2 FQGNSA. V trimming: 5 bases; J trimming: 7 bases; junction bases outside the gene matches: 11. For the CDR3, the DNA is TGTGCCAGCAGCAAGCAGGGAGGGCCTGGAGAGCAGTACTTC. This sequence encodes CASSKQGGPGEQYF.

This clonotype has ten or more counts. Here the CDR3 reads CASSPGAGDTEAFF. As DNA, the CDR3 is TGTGCCAGCAGCCCCGGGGCAGGGGACACTGAAGCTTTCTTT. The gene calls are TRBV11-1 and TRBJ1-1; possibly TRBD1 for D (6 bases). Germline lookup yields CDR1 SGHAT and CDR2 FQDESV (reference sequence). V dropped 5 bases and J dropped 3 bases, with 13 bases sitting between them. CDR3 length equals 14 residues.

This clonotype has ten or more counts. The chain combines TRBV5-6 with TRBJ2-7; 11 nucleotides align to TRBD2. V shed 7 bases, J shed 5 bases, and the junction held 8 bases outside the gene matches. The CDR3 runs to 14 residues. Germline CDR1 and CDR2: SGHDT and YYEEEE. The CDR3 protein is CASVPSGGIDEQYF. The CDR3 DNA reads as TGTGCCAGCGTACCTAGCGGGGGGATCGACGAGCAGTACTTC.

This clonotype was seen at least ten times. V usage is TRBV29-1 and J usage is TRBJ2-7; D possibly corresponds to TRBD1 (5 bases). V was cut by 7 bases and J by 5 bases, with 18 bases left in between. The CDR3 loop spans 13 amino acids. Germline V gene lookup returns CDR1 SQVTM and CDR2 ANQGSEA. The CDR3 nucleotides are TGCAGCGCCGGATCGACAGCGTCCGACGAGCAGTACTTC. Translation gives CSAGSTASDEQYF.

This clonotype has at least ten counts. The rearrangement links TRBV11-2 to TRBJ2-5; 8 bases map to TRBD2. Germline V lookup: CDR1 SGHAT, CDR2 FQNNGV. The ends lost 5 bases at V and 3 bases at J; junction bases unmatched: 2. This CDR3 comprises 13 residues. The chain's CDR3 is CASSSGSKETQYF. As DNA, the CDR3 is TGTGCCAGCAGCAGCGGGAGTAAAGAGACCCAGTACTTC.

The chain has TRBV3-1 and TRBJ2-3; the D gene is possibly TRBD2 (5 bases). CDR3 size: 14 residues. Germline values: CDR1 LGHDT, CDR2 YNNKEL (reference sequence). V lost 0 bases and J lost 5, with 9 bases in between. The CDR3 is CASSQERGIDTQYF. DNA for the CDR3: TGTGCCAGCAGCCAAGAGCGAGGGATAGATACGCAGTATTTT.

This clonotype was counted at least ten times. The chain links TRBV7-8 to TRBJ2-7; 9 nucleotides align to TRBD2. J gave up 7 bases and V 2 bases, and 24 bases lay outside the gene matches. The CDR3 is 20 amino acids. Per germline, CDR1 SGHVS and CDR2 FQNEAQ. CDR3 in DNA: TGTGCCAGCAGCTTAAGTTGGCCCCCTCGTGGGACTAGCAGATCCTTGGAGCAGTACTTC. Translated, it gives CASSLSWPPRGTSRSLEQYF.

This clonotype occurred many times. The gene calls are TRBV7-8 and TRBJ2-7; TRBD1 matches 8 bases. The CDR3 is 16 amino acids. V gave up 4 bases and J gave up 2 bases; unmatched junction bases: 10. The germline V gene encodes CDR1 SGHVS and CDR2 FQNEAQ. CDR3 loop: CASSSQSRTGTYEQYF. The CDR3 coding sequence is TGTGCCAGCAGCTCTCAAAGTAGGACAGGGACCTACGAGCAGTACTTC.

There are many counts of this clonotype. This rearrangement joins TRBV11-1 to TRBJ2-3, with 11 bases lining up with TRBD2. The CDR3 loop spans 16 amino acids. CDR1 SGHAT and CDR2 FQDESV come from the germline V gene (reference sequence). V dropped 5 bases and J dropped 4; count of bases not matched to a gene: 8. The CDR3 is CASSPRLAGNSDTQYF. CDR3 nucleotide sequence: TGTGCCAGCAGCCCACGACTAGCGGGGAATTCAGATACGCAGTATTTT. Full variable domain (rest looked up from reference TRBV11-1 and TRBJ2-3): EAEVAQSPRYKITEKSQAVAFWCDPISGHATLYWYRQILGQGPELLVQFQDESVVDDSQLPKDRFSAERLKGVDSTLKIQPAELGDSAMYLCASSPRLAGNSDTQYFGPGTRLTVL.

This clonotype was seen ten or more times. The chain employs TRBV5-1 and TRBJ2-7, with 11 bases identical to TRBD2. V shed 4 bases, J shed 1 base, and the junction held 4 bases outside the gene matches. The CDR3 sequence is 15 residues long. Germline lookup yields CDR1 SGHRS and CDR2 YFSETQ. Here the CDR3 DNA reads TGCGCCAGCAGCCCGGGACTAGCGGAATCCTACGAGCAGTACTTC. Protein: CASSPGLAESYEQYF.

This clonotype was detected ten times or more. This sequence joins TRBV5-5 and TRBJ1-6; unclear D gene. V gave up 1 base and J gave up 0 bases, with 5 bases separating them. The CDR3 is 15 amino acids. CDR1 and CDR2 (germline): SGHKS, YYEKEE (reference sequence). CDR3 amino acids: CASSLSGSYNSPLHF. The CDR3 DNA reads as TGTGCCAGCAGCTTGAGCGGCTCCTATAATTCACCCCTCCACTTT. Full variable domain (missing parts from reference TRBV5-5 and TRBJ1-6): DAGVTQSPTHLIKTRGQQVTLRCSPISGHKSVSWYQQVLGQGPQFIFQYYEKEERGRGNFPDRFSARQFPNYSSELNVNALLLGDSALYLCASSLSGSYNSPLHFGNGTRLTVT.

This clonotype has a count of ten or more. This CDR3 reads CASSGEIPGQGSYEQYF. Here the CDR3 DNA reads TGCGCCAGCAGTGGAGAGATTCCGGGACAGGGCTCCTACGAGCAGTACTTC. This chain joins TRBV10-1 and TRBJ2-7, with 9 nucleotides matching TRBD1. The CDR3 loop spans 17 amino acids. The V gene's germline CDR1 is WNHNN and CDR2 SYGVQD (reference sequence). V lost 4 bases to trimming and J lost 0 bases; unmatched junction nucleotides: 10.

This sequence joins TRBV29-1 and TRBJ2-5; D might be TRBD2 (5 bases). The V gene lost 3 bases and the J gene lost 4 bases, with 9 bases spanning the gap. CDR3 length equals 12 residues. Germline V CDR1 and CDR2: SQVTM, ANQGSEA. The CDR3 reads CSVEVLGETQYF. The CDR3, as DNA: TGCAGCGTTGAGGTACTAGGAGAGACCCAGTACTTC.